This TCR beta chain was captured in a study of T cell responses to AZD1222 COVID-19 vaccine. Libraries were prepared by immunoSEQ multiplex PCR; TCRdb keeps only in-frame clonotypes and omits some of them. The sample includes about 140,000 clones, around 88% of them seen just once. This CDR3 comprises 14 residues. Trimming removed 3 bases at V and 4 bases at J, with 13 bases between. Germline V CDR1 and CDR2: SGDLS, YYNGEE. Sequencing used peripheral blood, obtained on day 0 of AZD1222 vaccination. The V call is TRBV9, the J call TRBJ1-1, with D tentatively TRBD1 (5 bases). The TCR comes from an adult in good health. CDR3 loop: CASSAGGGGTEAFF. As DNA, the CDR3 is TGTGCCAGCAGCGCGGGAGGTGGGGGCACTGAAGCTTTCTTT.